The rows below give T cell receptor beta chains drawn from one sample of a study of radiotherapy plus CTLA-4 blockade in lung cancer. Using immunoSEQ multiplex PCR, the repertoire was profiled, and TCRdb retains in-frame clones only, with some absent. Of about 86,000 clones in the sample, 83% are singletons; the top ten hold 0.82%. Sequences were derived from peripheral blood, sampled from a patient treated with radiotherapy plus ipilimumab. The receptors were gathered from a human donor with non-small cell lung cancer who had stable disease on radiotherapy plus ipilimumab. The CDR3 runs from the conserved cysteine through the conserved F or W. Clone size appears in some rows only: once, few, many, or a class for an expanded clone.

j_call v_call clone_size cdr3_aa
TRBJ2-7 TRBV6-1 - CASSLGQGAFYEQYF
TRBJ2-5 TRBV6-5 - CASSGYRGQETQYF
TRBJ2-7 TRBV11-2 - CTSSLGGQGLVAYEQYF
TRBJ2-2 TRBV27 - CASSLGTGNTGELFF
TRBJ1-1 TRBV2 - CASSAPYSTEAFF
TRBJ1-2 TRBV28 - CASSLTGGFYGYTF
TRBJ2-3 TRBV11-2 - CASSLAGAADTQYF
TRBJ1-6 TRBV5-4 - CASSFWGNSPLHF
TRBJ2-1 TRBV10-1 - CATSHGTAGALEQFF
TRBJ2-1 TRBV7-9 - CASSFGPEQFF
TRBJ1-2 TRBV28 - CASSLPGAPNYGYTF
TRBJ2-7 TRBV5-1 - CASSPSGLVGEQYF
TRBJ2-5 TRBV28 - CASSFPGQGQETQYF
TRBJ2-2 TRBV9 - CASSVRQGNTGELFF
TRBJ1-1 TRBV25-1 few CASRASEAFF
TRBJ2-6 TRBV27 - CASRGLGGPGANVLTF
TRBJ1-6 TRBV6-1 - CASRRGIDSPLHF
TRBJ1-1 TRBV18 - CASSPSGQEAFF
TRBJ2-7 TRBV25-1 - CASTRGTGGSYEQYF
TRBJ2-3 TRBV7-8 few CASSKRLASTDTQYF
TRBJ2-3 TRBV5-4 few CASSFQGGAADTQYF
TRBJ2-2 TRBV5-4 - CASSPEGPGELFF
TRBJ2-1 TRBV5-1 - CASSLWGGGNEQFF
TRBJ2-1 TRBV11-2 once CASLKRGRGYNEQFF
TRBJ1-2 TRBV28 - CASTKTGTFHYGYTF
TRBJ2-3 TRBV28 - CASSLGASGRSDTQYF
TRBJ2-1 TRBV6-1 - CASSGGQDSYNEQFF
TRBJ2-7 TRBV11-2 - CASSLWDRGPYEQYF
TRBJ1-1 TRBV18 - CASSGPDRTEAFF
TRBJ1-4 TRBV19 - CASSMGSGGTNEKLFF
TRBJ1-5 TRBV11-2 - CASSLVGGRQPQHF
TRBJ2-2 TRBV28 - CASSTGTGQVTGELFF